This T cell receptor beta chain is from a study of cytomegalovirus exposure and HLA in healthy donors. PCR employed 60 Vbeta and 13 Jbeta primers. Clones were sequenced by immunoSEQ multiplex PCR, and TCRdb holds only the in-frame ones, with some missing. The sample consists of some 200,000 clones, roughly 80% of them appearing once. With respect to this clone: Its antigen is not known.

Study results and limitations: Immune exposure information comprised only CMV serostatus. The study carried out a later analysis of TCR beta sequences. It associated some 18,000 of them with specific HLA alleles at a false discovery rate of 0.05. In a later analysis, HLA-associated beta chains showed higher expansion and lower generation probabilities than comparable chains. TCR association rates varied by HLA locus in a later analysis, with DRB1 highest and HLA-C lowest.

V shed 0 bases and J 5 bases; nucleotides not matched to a gene: 2. The CDR3 is made up of 15 amino acids. Germline V gene lookup returns CDR1 LNHNV and CDR2 YYDKDF (reference sequence). This chain connects TRBV15 to TRBJ2-1; TRBD2 aligns across 9 bases. Material for sequencing was PBMCs. The sequence was collected from a woman in her forties in good health and CMV-seronegative. The CDR3 reads CATSRDIAGDNEQFF. The CDR3 nucleotides are TGTGCCACCAGCAGAGATATAGCGGGGGACAATGAGCAGTTCTTC. Full variable domain (outside the CDR3, taken from reference TRBV15 and TRBJ2-1): DAMVIQNPRYQVTQFGKPVTLSCSQTLNHNVMYWYQQKSSQAPKLLFHYYDKDFNNEADTPDNFQSRRPNTSFCFLDIRSPGLGDTAMYLCATSRDIAGDNEQFFGPGTRLTVL.